There are a few counts of the clone carrying this T cell receptor beta chain. The antigen is unknown. These data come from a study of cytomegalovirus exposure and HLA in healthy donors. Study-wide points: An observed cluster of highly shared sequence variants was recorded as a likely sequencing artifact. An analysis done earlier found most TCR beta V segments productive about 90% or about 30% of the time.

Trimming removed 5 bases from V and 6 bases from J; junction bases left unmatched: 3. The germline V gene has CDR1 SEHNR and CDR2 FQNEAQ (reference sequence). The CDR3 extends over 13 amino acids. Amplification used 60 Vbeta primers and 13 Jbeta primers. As handled by the study authors: It was a later analysis that counted tens of millions of unique TCR beta chains, of which some 9.9 million were shared. Produced via immunoSEQ multiplex PCR; TCRdb's table is partial and in-frame only. Clone size and the V and J calls come from that table; the DNA yielded D and trimming. The table has about 200,000 clones, 76% seen once.

The sequence was collected from a man aged 18 to 29 in good health and CMV-seronegative. The gene calls are TRBV7-9 and TRBJ2-2; 7 positions match TRBD1. The sequenced sample consisted of PBMCs. This chain's CDR3 is CASSPGGSGELFF. CDR3 DNA: TGTGCCAGCAGCCCAGGGGGTTCCGGGGAGCTGTTTTTT.